This note documents a single T cell receptor (beta chain) sequence. These data belong to a study of control samples from healthy donors and cancer patients. Profiling relied on immunoSEQ multiplex PCR, and the TCRdb table lists in-frame clones only, not all of them. The repertoire holds 30,000 to 40,000 clones, with about 93% as singletons. The TCR was taken from a man in his forties with colorectal cancer. The sequenced sample was PBMCs.

Here the CDR3 DNA reads TGTGCCAGTAGTCTGGAAGGACCCCTCCACTTT. This sequence encodes CASSLEGPLHF. J is TRBJ1-6 and V is TRBV19; D gene ambiguous. The CDR3 has 11 residues. Germline V gene data show CDR1 as LNHDA and CDR2 as SQIVND (reference sequence). With 5 bases removed from V and 12 bases from J, the gap between germline ends came to 8 bases.